This T cell receptor beta chain was documented in a study of T-cell memory formation after mild COVID-19. Across the study: Among the donors, TCR clusters were largely specific to each donor. Study observations and caveats: Some clones that responded were present in memory (sampled pre-infection), which suggests cross-reactive memory joined. Clones that contracted clustered mainly in CM and EM if CD4+ and in EMRA if CD8+.

This clonotype was recorded many times. As yet, its antigen is unknown. TCR alpha and TCR beta cDNA libraries carrying sample barcodes and UMIs were produced by 5'RACE using constant-segment primers. TCRdb re-analysed the 5' RACE reads in MiXCR, keeping a single row per CDR3 protein. This sample has 35,000 to 50,000 distinct CDR3 sequences, with less than 8% found just once. This CDR3 has 19 residues. CDR1 and CDR2 from the germline V gene are LNHNV and YYDKDF (reference sequence). V shed 1 base, J shed 4 bases, and the junction held 13 bases outside the gene matches. This receptor was obtained from an adult who had mild COVID-19 (a few samples of this study predate the infection). Cell type and time point are not known. This chain connects TRBV15 to TRBJ2-1, with TRBD2 matching 10 bases. Sequences were obtained from PBMCs or a T cell subset sorted from them (not recorded which). The CDR3 reads CATSRGSSLTSGEYNEQFF. CDR3 bases: TGTGCCACCAGCAGAGGTTCCAGTCTTACTAGCGGGGAGTACAATGAGCAGTTCTTC.